The rows below give T cell receptor beta chains drawn from one sample of a study of Ad26.COV2.S vaccination and SARS-CoV-2 variants. Assay used: immunoSEQ multiplex PCR; TCRdb lists only in-frame clones, some missing. The table shows approximately 450,000 clones, with 80% to 95% occurring only once. The source material was peripheral blood, sampled in a trial of Ad26.COV2.S vaccine versus placebo. The receptor set was obtained from a person aged 18 to 65 who received the Ad26.COV2.S COVID-19 vaccine or a placebo. The CDR3 runs from the conserved cysteine through the conserved F or W. The D gene is left open where the match is weak. Some rows mark clone size as missing; the rest say once, few, many or name a class of expanded clone.

size	D	V	J	CDR3	DNA
.	TRBD1	TRBV5-8	TRBJ2-3	CASSRQGTTDTQYF	TGTGCCAGCAGCCGACAGGGAACGACAGATACGCAGTATTTT
.	TRBD1	TRBV30	TRBJ1-1	CAWSSTGGLLTEAFF	TGTGCCTGGAGTTCGACAGGGGGCCTTTTAACTGAAGCTTTCTTT
.	.	TRBV13	TRBJ2-3	CASSLDSTDTQYF	TGTGCCAGCAGCCTGGACAGCACAGATACGCAGTATTTT
.	TRBD1	TRBV7-2	TRBJ2-2	CASSPKLSDRGSAGELFF	TGTGCCAGCAGCCCCAAGCTTTCGGACAGGGGATCGGCCGGGGAGCTGTTTTTT
.	.	TRBV19	TRBJ2-3	CASRSWGVLTDTQYF	TGTGCCAGTAGGTCTTGGGGGGTTCTCACAGATACGCAGTATTTT
.	.	TRBV23-1	TRBJ1-6	CASGSPPNNSPLHF	TGCGCCAGCGGATCTCCCCCCAATAATTCACCCCTCCACTTT
.	.	TRBV6-2/TRBV6-3	TRBJ2-7	CASSSAYEQYF	TGTGCCAGCAGCTCGGCCTACGAGCAGTACTTC
.	.	TRBV7-8	TRBJ2-7	CASSPMAGTASYEQYF	TGTGCCAGCAGCCCGATGGCCGGGACTGCATCCTACGAGCAGTACTTC
.	.	TRBV4-3	TRBJ2-7	CASSQAWGKYEQYF	TGCGCCAGCAGCCAAGCGTGGGGGAAGTACGAGCAGTACTTC
.	TRBD1	TRBV4-2	TRBJ1-2	CASSQEGTRDRENYGYTF	TGTGCCAGCAGCCAAGAAGGGACCCGGGACAGGGAAAACTATGGCTACACCTTC
.	.	TRBV5-4	TRBJ2-3	CASSLGGPITDTQYF	TGTGCCAGCAGCTTGGGGGGGCCGATCACAGATACGCAGTATTTT
.	TRBD2	TRBV6-2/TRBV6-3	TRBJ2-1	CASSYPPLAGSYNEQFF	TGTGCCAGCAGTTACCCCCCCCTAGCGGGGTCCTACAATGAGCAGTTCTTC
.	TRBD1	TRBV6-2/TRBV6-3	TRBJ2-1	CASSGTGALNEQFF	TGTGCCAGCAGTGGGACAGGGGCATTAAATGAGCAGTTCTTC
few	.	TRBV6-8	TRBJ1-1	CASSYSGGSGGTEAFF	TGTGCCAGCAGTTACTCGGGTGGCTCCGGAGGCACTGAAGCTTTCTTT
.	.	TRBV18	TRBJ2-3	CASSPPRGGTDTQYF	TGTGCCAGCTCACCACCGAGGGGAGGCACAGATACGCAGTATTTT
.	.	TRBV30	TRBJ1-3	CACPRGASSGNTIYF	TGTGCCTGCCCGCGGGGGGCTAGCTCTGGAAACACCATATATTTT
.	TRBD2	TRBV5-1	TRBJ2-1	CASSSQRGYNEQFF	TGCGCCAGCAGCTCCCAGCGGGGATACAATGAGCAGTTCTTC
once	TRBD1	TRBV19	TRBJ1-1	CASTGDRVNTEAFF	TGTGCCAGTACCGGGGACAGGGTGAACACTGAAGCTTTCTTT
few	.	TRBV29-1	TRBJ1-1	CSAIQGNTEAFF	TGCAGCGCAATACAGGGGAACACTGAAGCTTTCTTT
.	.	TRBV6-6	TRBJ1-2	CASSFSYPVQKNLNYGYTF	TGTGCCAGCAGCTTTAGTTATCCCGTACAGAAAAACTTAAACTATGGCTACACCTTC
few	.	TRBV2	TRBJ2-2	CASSVPGGPVNTGELFF	TGTGCCAGCAGTGTCCCCGGGGGACCCGTGAACACCGGGGAGCTGTTTTTT
.	.	TRBV24-1	TRBJ2-4	CATSSKNIQYF	TGTGCCACCAGCTCCAAAAACATTCAGTACTTC
.	TRBD2	TRBV7-3	TRBJ2-1	CASSVTSGINEQFF	TGTGCCAGCAGCGTCACTAGCGGGATCAATGAGCAGTTCTTC
.	.	TRBV9	TRBJ2-5	CASSIQVPQETQYF	TGTGCCAGCAGCATCCAGGTGCCCCAAGAGACCCAGTACTTC
.	.	TRBV24-1	TRBJ2-2	CATSDAGFQENTGELFF	TGTGCCACCAGTGATGCAGGTTTTCAGGAGAACACCGGGGAGCTGTTTTTT
.	TRBD1	TRBV29-1	TRBJ1-4	CSVVQGAGEKLFF	TGCAGCGTTGTACAGGGGGCAGGGGAAAAACTGTTTTTT
few	TRBD1	TRBV5-1	TRBJ2-2	CASSQNPGQANTGELFF	TGCGCCAGCAGCCAAAATCCGGGACAGGCTAACACCGGGGAGCTGTTTTTT
.	TRBD1	TRBV7-7	TRBJ2-1	CASSPSSGQYNEQFF	TGTGCTAGCAGCCCATCTTCGGGACAGTACAATGAGCAGTTCTTC
.	TRBD1	TRBV10-1	TRBJ2-1	CASSESWDSSYNEQFF	TGCGCCAGCAGTGAGTCCTGGGACAGCTCCTACAATGAGCAGTTCTTC
.	.	TRBV10-3	TRBJ2-1	CATEDQHSYNEQFF	TGTGCCACCGAGGACCAACACTCCTACAATGAGCAGTTCTTC
.	.	TRBV7-9	TRBJ2-3	CASVRGPGDTQYF	TGTGCCAGCGTCCGGGGACCTGGGGATACGCAGTATTTT
once	TRBD2	TRBV6-2/TRBV6-3	TRBJ2-1	CASSYGALAGSSYNEQFF	TGTGCCAGCAGTTATGGGGCGCTAGCGGGGAGCTCCTACAATGAGCAGTTCTTC
.	.	TRBV19	TRBJ2-1	CASSQGGYLGNEQFF	TGTGCCAGTAGCCAGGGTGGATATCTAGGCAATGAGCAGTTCTTC
once	TRBD1	TRBV4-1	TRBJ2-2	CASSHRDRGYIGELFF	TGCGCCAGCAGCCACCGGGACAGGGGGTATATCGGGGAGCTGTTTTTT